This TCR beta chain was documented in a study of T cell clonality in common variable immunodeficiency. At least ten counts were recorded for this clone. What it binds is unknown. The read gets to within 3 residues of the CDR3 end, and the germline J gene fills in the rest. The CDR3 has 14 amino acids. Germline V gene lookup returns CDR1 DFQATT and CDR2 SNEGSKA (reference sequence). J lost 1 base, V lost 5 bases, and 3 bases had no gene match. Only in-frame clones appear in the TCRdb table, and some are missing; sequencing was by immunoSEQ multiplex PCR. The data show about 26,000 clones, with none appearing a single time. Reduced serum IgG, IgA and/or IgM plus specific antibody deficiency defined CVID. Most patients and controls had Caucasian heritage. Heparinized whole blood, roughly 4.5 to 9 ml, came from each donor. Study-wide findings and caveats: Reportedly, TCR beta sequences from common variable immunodeficiency showed fewer deletions and N-nucleotide insertions. CVID subjects showed higher TCRbeta clonality than healthy controls.

This rearrangement joins TRBV20-1 to TRBJ2-1, with TRBD1 matching 9 bases. This TCR was sampled from a human donor with common variable immunodeficiency. Sequencing was performed on peripheral blood mononuclear cells. The CDR3 bases that were read are TGCAGTGCTGCGACAGGGGGGTCCTACAATGAG. Its protein product is CSAATGGSYNE. The entire CDR3 reads CSAATGGSYNEQFF.